The rows below give T cell receptor beta chains drawn from one sample of a study of CD8 T cells in ankylosing spondylitis. TCRdb redid the calling of the 5' RACE reads with MiXCR, one entry per CDR3 protein. Of 450,000 to 550,000 distinct CDR3 sequences listed, 5.3% are singletons. Sample: blood, either unsorted or a sorted T cell fraction (not recorded which). These receptors came from a male donor with ankylosing spondylitis. CDR3s include the opening cysteine and the closing phenylalanine or tryptophan. D genes are given only for firm matches. Some rows mark clone size as missing; the rest say once, few, many or name a class of expanded clone.

>TRBJ2-1|many|TRBV5-5|NA
TGTGCCAGCAGCTTGGGTGCTGGGTTGGGGAATGAGCAGTTCTTC
CASSLGAGLGNEQFF
>TRBJ2-2|many|TRBV28|NA
TGTGCCAGTGGTGTTCACGGGGAGCTGTTTTTT
CASGVHGELFF
>TRBJ1-3|many|TRBV5-1|NA
TGCGCCAGCAGCTTGGACCCCCAGGAAAACACCATATATTTT
CASSLDPQENTIYF
>TRBJ2-2|NA|TRBV7-9|NA
TGTGCCAGCAGCTTATGGGCAGTAAGCACCGGGGAGCTGTTTTTT
CASSLWAVSTGELFF
>TRBJ2-5|many|TRBV4-3|NA
TGCGCCAGCAGCCAACGGGTTTTCAGTGAGACCCAGTACTTC
CASSQRVFSETQYF
>TRBJ2-5|NA|TRBV5-1|TRBD1
TGCGCCAGCAGCCAGTCCGGGACAGCACAAGAGACCCAGTACTTC
CASSQSGTAQETQYF
>TRBJ2-5|NA|TRBV11-1|TRBD1
TGTGCCAGCAGCTTCCGGGACAGGGGGCTTAAGGAGACCCAGTACTTC
CASSFRDRGLKETQYF
>TRBJ2-7|many|TRBV10-3|NA
TGTGCCATCAGCCCGGGACCAGACTCCTACGAGCAGTACTTC
CAISPGPDSYEQYF
>TRBJ2-1|many|TRBV7-2|NA
TGTGCCAGCAGCTCGCGACAGGGAGGGTATGAGCAGTTCTTC
CASSSRQGGYEQFF
>TRBJ1-6|many|TRBV9|TRBD1
TGTGCCAGCAGCGTGGGACAGGGATATTCACCCCTCCACTTT
CASSVGQGYSPLHF
>TRBJ2-3|many|TRBV7-6|NA
TGTGCCAGCAGCACGATCGACTGGTATAGCACAGATACGCAGTATTTT
CASSTIDWYSTDTQYF
>TRBJ2-7|many|TRBV29-1|NA
TGCAGCGTATCCGGACAGCTCTACGAGCAGTACTTC
CSVSGQLYEQYF
>TRBJ2-4|many|TRBV5-6|NA
TGTGCCAGCAGACCCACCTGGGGGAGTGAGAACATTCAGTACTTC
CASRPTWGSENIQYF
>TRBJ1-2|few|TRBV12-3/TRBV12-4|NA
TGTGCCAGCAGTCTAAGCAGGGCAGTCCCCTATGGCTACACCTTC
CASSLSRAVPYGYTF
>TRBJ2-7|NA|TRBV4-3|NA
TGCGCCAGCAGCCAAGATGCCGTTGTAAGCCCCACCCGGGGCGAGCAGTACTTC
CASSQDAVVSPTRGEQYF
>TRBJ2-5|many|TRBV20-1|NA
TGCAGTGCTAGTAGGCTCGTTTTCCGCGAGACCCAGTACTTC
CSASRLVFRETQYF